The rows below give T cell receptor beta chains drawn from one sample of a study of memory CD4+ T cells and cytomegalovirus serostatus. Using immunoSEQ multiplex PCR, the repertoire was profiled, and TCRdb retains in-frame clones only, with some absent. The profile covers about 59,000 clones, with approximately 78% appearing a single time and 0.8% to 1.2% taken by the ten largest. Sequenced input: memory CD4+ T cells from blood. These receptors originate from an adult in good health and CMV-seronegative. Both conserved end residues are trimmed from each CDR3. The order of the fields is V gene, CDR3 length, CDR3 protein.

V gene: TRBV13; CDR3 length: 13; CDR3 protein: ASSAGLAGGGTQY
V gene: TRBV7-9; CDR3 length: 13; CDR3 protein: ASSLHGSGPNEQY
V gene: TRBV27; CDR3 length: 12; CDR3 protein: ASSYDRGFYEQY
V gene: TRBV10-3; CDR3 length: 13; CDR3 protein: AISEGLSIYNEQF
V gene: TRBV4-1; CDR3 length: 13; CDR3 protein: ASSSLGITSYEQY
V gene: TRBV19; CDR3 length: 13; CDR3 protein: ASMTKETENYGYT
V gene: TRBV29-1; CDR3 length: 12; CDR3 protein: SVDLGGGAETQY
V gene: TRBV6-1; CDR3 length: 14; CDR3 protein: ASSGGNRATNEKLF
V gene: TRBV5-4; CDR3 length: 12; CDR3 protein: ASSFGWGVGEQY
V gene: TRBV28; CDR3 length: 11; CDR3 protein: ASIFRLDQPQH
V gene: TRBV28; CDR3 length: 13; CDR3 protein: ASSVGQGPARTQH
V gene: TRBV15; CDR3 length: 10; CDR3 protein: ATSPPRDTQY
V gene: TRBV7-3; CDR3 length: 12; CDR3 protein: ASSLKGGNTEAF
V gene: TRBV11-2; CDR3 length: 13; CDR3 protein: ASSLGGTGGAEAF
V gene: TRBV28; CDR3 length: 12; CDR3 protein: ASRYGQGTQPQH
V gene: TRBV6-1; CDR3 length: 12; CDR3 protein: ASSEGGGGYGYT
V gene: TRBV5-6; CDR3 length: 11; CDR3 protein: ASSLGLVDEQF
V gene: TRBV2; CDR3 length: 11; CDR3 protein: ATSGQNTGELF
V gene: TRBV5-8; CDR3 length: 12; CDR3 protein: ASSNRIPPFGQF
V gene: TRBV29-1; CDR3 length: 14; CDR3 protein: SVDTLDRGLGDEQF
V gene: TRBV27; CDR3 length: 12; CDR3 protein: ASSKGRVPYEQY
V gene: TRBV4-1; CDR3 length: 13; CDR3 protein: ASSQTAAGGDTQY
V gene: TRBV29-1; CDR3 length: 10; CDR3 protein: SVQTGTYEQY
V gene: TRBV6-6; CDR3 length: 12; CDR3 protein: ASSRQGYTGELF
V gene: TRBV6-1; CDR3 length: 13; CDR3 protein: ASSEGGAEDYEQY
V gene: TRBV6-1; CDR3 length: 13; CDR3 protein: ASSEGGLSYNEQF
V gene: TRBV6-5; CDR3 length: 11; CDR3 protein: ASRTEGFYGYT
V gene: TRBV7-2; CDR3 length: 14; CDR3 protein: ASSLFSLAGGGEQF
V gene: TRBV7-9; CDR3 length: 13; CDR3 protein: ASTRQGGNTGELF
V gene: TRBV18; CDR3 length: 14; CDR3 protein: ASLPIIQGVNTEAF
V gene: TRBV4-1; CDR3 length: 12; CDR3 protein: ASSQASRNQPQH
V gene: TRBV5-1; CDR3 length: 16; CDR3 protein: ASSLATGTGLFQETQY
V gene: TRBV5-1; CDR3 length: 13; CDR3 protein: ASSAMGQMNTEAF
V gene: TRBV7-2; CDR3 length: 13; CDR3 protein: ASSLGQGRQETQY
V gene: TRBV7-9; CDR3 length: 10; CDR3 protein: ASSLGTVGYT
V gene: TRBV6-1; CDR3 length: 13; CDR3 protein: ASSELSSLEDTQY
V gene: TRBV6-1; CDR3 length: 12; CDR3 protein: ASSEGYSNQPQH
V gene: TRBV15; CDR3 length: 15; CDR3 protein: ATSRGQLAGGFDEQF
V gene: TRBV7-2; CDR3 length: 12; CDR3 protein: ASSRIGSGNTIY
V gene: TRBV28; CDR3 length: 13; CDR3 protein: ASRPTGISGNTIY
V gene: TRBV28; CDR3 length: 13; CDR3 protein: ASSKLGGSTDTQY
V gene: TRBV6-1; CDR3 length: 12; CDR3 protein: ASNPTGSNQPQH
V gene: TRBV6-6; CDR3 length: 12; CDR3 protein: ASSYPEGSGWQF
V gene: TRBV5-6; CDR3 length: 14; CDR3 protein: ASSLGALRGNQPQH
V gene: TRBV11-1; CDR3 length: 14; CDR3 protein: ASSLVSSLVPGELF
V gene: TRBV7-2; CDR3 length: 12; CDR3 protein: ASSLGTLYNEQF
V gene: TRBV18; CDR3 length: 13; CDR3 protein: ASRTSGSLGNEQF
V gene: TRBV10-3; CDR3 length: 12; CDR3 protein: AISIGGGVYEQY
V gene: TRBV5-4; CDR3 length: 11; CDR3 protein: ASSFSGSYGYT
V gene: TRBV7-9; CDR3 length: 14; CDR3 protein: ASSTGQGAGNEKLF
V gene: TRBV18; CDR3 length: 10; CDR3 protein: ASSPVTDTQY
V gene: TRBV19; CDR3 length: 12; CDR3 protein: ASSRRVGNEKLF
V gene: TRBV5-1; CDR3 length: 12; CDR3 protein: ASSLITPEGKLF